This T cell receptor (beta chain) was retrieved from a study of blood T cell repertoires in COVID-19. Data came from immunoSEQ multiplex PCR; TCRdb stores just in-frame clones and leaves some out. The data show roughly 500,000 clones, 75% to 90% seen once. The V end lost 0 bases, the J end lost 14 bases, and 15 bases lay between the germline ends. Germline V CDR1 and CDR2: MNHNS, SASEGT. The CDR3 consists of 13 residues. Source material: peripheral blood. The clonotype originates from a human donor in a cohort sampled during active COVID-19. The rearrangement joins TRBV6-1 to TRBJ2-3; D is possibly TRBD2 (5 bases). CDR3 region: CASSEARVSPVYF. In DNA, the CDR3 is TGTGCCAGCAGTGAAGCGCGGGTCTCCCCGGTGTATTTT.